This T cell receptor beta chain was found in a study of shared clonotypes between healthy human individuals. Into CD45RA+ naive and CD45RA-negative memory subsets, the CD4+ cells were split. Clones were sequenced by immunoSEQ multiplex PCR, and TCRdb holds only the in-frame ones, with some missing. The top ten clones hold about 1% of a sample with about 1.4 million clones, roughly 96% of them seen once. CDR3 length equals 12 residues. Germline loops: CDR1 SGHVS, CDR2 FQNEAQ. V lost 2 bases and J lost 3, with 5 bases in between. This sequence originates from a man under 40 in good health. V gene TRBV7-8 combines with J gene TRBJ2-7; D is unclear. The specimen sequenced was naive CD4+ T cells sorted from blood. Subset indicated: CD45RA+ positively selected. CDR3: CASSLNSYEQYF. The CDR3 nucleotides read TGTGCCAGCAGCTTAAACAGCTACGAGCAGTACTTC.